These T cell receptor beta chains were read from a single sample in a study of T cell repertoires in cytomegalovirus infection. TCRdb re-called the reads through MiXCR, storing one row per CDR3 protein. The table shows 200,000 to 300,000 distinct CDR3 sequences, with around 9% occurring only once. The specimen was PBMCs. The receptors here all came from a human donor in good health (CMV status not recorded). Some clones in this sample may be carry-over from other donors' samples. Both conserved end residues are part of each CDR3. D genes are given only for firm matches. Rows may omit the clone size; those that give it use once, few, many or a size class.

size: many
V: TRBV28
J: TRBJ1-4
D: TRBD1
DNA: TGTGCCAGCAGTTTGTATCCGGGACAGGGTCCTAATGAAAAACTGTTTTTT
CDR3: CASSLYPGQGPNEKLFF

size: many
V: TRBV19
J: TRBJ1-5
D: NA
DNA: TGTGCCAGTAGCCTCCCCTATCAGCCCCAGCATTTT
CDR3: CASSLPYQPQHF

size: few
V: TRBV4-2
J: TRBJ2-7
D: TRBD1
DNA: TGTGCCAGCAGCCAAGACCTCAGGGGGTACTACGAGCAGTACTTC
CDR3: CASSQDLRGYYEQYF

size: many
V: TRBV5-5
J: TRBJ2-7
D: TRBD2
DNA: TGTGCCAGCAGCTCGCGATCCGGGACTAGCGGAGGTATTTTGATCGAGCAGTACTTC
CDR3: CASSSRSGTSGGILIEQYF

size: many
V: TRBV19
J: TRBJ1-1
D: TRBD1
DNA: TGTGCCAGTAGGGGACAGGGGGACGCTGAAGCTTTCTTT
CDR3: CASRGQGDAEAFF

size: many
V: TRBV7-9
J: TRBJ1-4
D: NA
DNA: TGTGCCAGCAGCTCCCAGGCTGAAAAACTGTTTTTT
CDR3: CASSSQAEKLFF

size: many
V: TRBV12-3/TRBV12-4
J: TRBJ1-4
D: TRBD1
DNA: TGTGCCAGCAGCGAGGGACAGGGTGCTGAAAAACTGTTTTTT
CDR3: CASSEGQGAEKLFF

size: many
V: TRBV10-3
J: TRBJ2-1
D: NA
DNA: TGTGCCATCAGTGGGGGAGAGGCCTACAATGAGCAGTTCTTC
CDR3: CAISGGEAYNEQFF

size: many
V: TRBV7-2
J: TRBJ2-1
D: TRBD2
DNA: TGTGCCAGCAGCCCCGGGACTAGCGGGAGTGCGTTCTTC
CDR3: CASSPGTSGSAFF

size: many
V: TRBV10-2
J: TRBJ2-1
D: TRBD2
DNA: TGCGCCAGCAGCGCTACTAGCGGGCTAAATGAGCAGTTCTTC
CDR3: CASSATSGLNEQFF

size: many
V: TRBV7-2
J: TRBJ1-4
D: NA
DNA: TGTGCCAGCAGCTTAGCGGCGGCGGGCGAAAAACTGTTTTTT
CDR3: CASSLAAAGEKLFF

size: many
V: TRBV7-6
J: TRBJ1-1
D: NA
DNA: TGTGCCAGCAGCTTAAGTGCGACGGCGAACACTGAAGCTTTCTTT
CDR3: CASSLSATANTEAFF

size: many
V: TRBV7-3
J: TRBJ1-1
D: NA
DNA: TGTGCCAGCAGCTTTGGACTGCTCGAAGCTTTCTTT
CDR3: CASSFGLLEAFF

size: NA
V: TRBV2
J: TRBJ2-5
D: TRBD2
DNA: TGTGCCAGCAGGGCGGGACTAGCGGGGGAAGAGACCCAGTACTTC
CDR3: CASRAGLAGEETQYF

size: NA
V: TRBV29-1
J: TRBJ2-1
D: NA
DNA: TGCAGCGTTGATCGTTGGCAGGGACCCTACAATGAGCAGTTCTTC
CDR3: CSVDRWQGPYNEQFF

size: many
V: TRBV6-1
J: TRBJ1-2
D: NA
DNA: TGTGCCAGCAGGATGACGGTGCTTGGGGGCTACACCTTC
CDR3: CASRMTVLGGYTF

size: NA
V: TRBV5-1
J: TRBJ1-1
D: NA
DNA: TGCGCCAGCAGCTTGGCCGGTAACGCTGAAGCTTTCTTT
CDR3: CASSLAGNAEAFF

size: NA
V: TRBV18
J: TRBJ1-5
D: NA
DNA: TGTGCCAGCTCACCCGGGAGAGGGACACCGAGCAATCAGCCCCAGCATTTT
CDR3: CASSPGRGTPSNQPQHF

size: many
V: TRBV28
J: TRBJ2-3
D: NA
DNA: TGTGCCAGCATGGAGCTCACAGATACGCAGTATTTT
CDR3: CASMELTDTQYF

size: few
V: TRBV6-6
J: TRBJ1-6
D: TRBD1
DNA: TGTGCCAGCGGAGACCCGGGACAGGGACTTTCACCCCTCCACTTT
CDR3: CASGDPGQGLSPLHF

size: NA
V: TRBV6-6
J: TRBJ2-2
D: NA
DNA: TGTGCCAGCAGCCTAAATATGAACACCGGGGAGCTGTTTTTT
CDR3: CASSLNMNTGELFF

size: NA
V: TRBV19
J: TRBJ2-7
D: NA
DNA: TGTGCCAGTAGTACCCGGGCGACCAGGAGCTCCTACGAGCAGTACTTC
CDR3: CASSTRATRSSYEQYF

size: NA
V: TRBV3-1
J: TRBJ1-2
D: NA
DNA: TGTGCCAGCAGCCAAGGTGGGAGGACGGGCTACACCTTC
CDR3: CASSQGGRTGYTF

size: many
V: TRBV28
J: TRBJ2-7
D: TRBD2
DNA: TGTGCCAGCAGTTTGGGGACTAGCGGGAGACGCGAGCAGTACTTC
CDR3: CASSLGTSGRREQYF

size: many
V: TRBV27
J: TRBJ2-3
D: NA
DNA: TGTGCCAGCAGTTTATTGAACAGGCGGTCGCAGTATTTT
CDR3: CASSLLNRRSQYF

size: many
V: TRBV5-1
J: TRBJ2-2
D: NA
DNA: TGCGCCAGCAGCTTGGATGGACTCCCTTTCACCGGGGAGCTGTTTTTT
CDR3: CASSLDGLPFTGELFF

size: many
V: TRBV29-1
J: TRBJ2-3
D: NA
DNA: TGCAGCCCCGTGGGGGGGCTTGGAGATACGCAGTATTTT
CDR3: CSPVGGLGDTQYF

size: NA
V: TRBV15
J: TRBJ1-3
D: NA
DNA: TGTGCCACCAGCAGAGGGGTCTCTGGAAACACCATATATTTT
CDR3: CATSRGVSGNTIYF

size: NA
V: TRBV7-2
J: TRBJ1-6
D: NA
DNA: TGTGCCAGCAGCTTGGGAGCAACAGGTCGCTCACCCCTCCACTTT
CDR3: CASSLGATGRSPLHF

size: many
V: TRBV15
J: TRBJ1-1
D: TRBD1
DNA: TGTGCCACCAGAGATCGCCCGGACAGGGGGAAAGGTGACACTGAAGCTTTCTTT
CDR3: CATRDRPDRGKGDTEAFF

size: many
V: TRBV28
J: TRBJ2-5
D: TRBD2
DNA: TGTGCCAGCAGTTCCGCAGGGGTAGCGGGGGAAAGTCAGCGAGAGACCCAGTACTTC
CDR3: CASSSAGVAGESQRETQYF

size: NA
V: TRBV28
J: TRBJ1-1
D: NA
DNA: TGTGCCAGCAATCTGCCCGTCATGAACACTGAAGCTTTCTTT
CDR3: CASNLPVMNTEAFF

size: few
V: TRBV6-2/TRBV6-3
J: TRBJ1-1
D: NA
DNA: TGTGCCAGCGGCCCTCTGGGCAGGGGTGTCACTGAAGCTTTCTTT
CDR3: CASGPLGRGVTEAFF

size: few
V: TRBV6-6
J: TRBJ2-1
D: NA
DNA: TGTGCCAGCAGTTACTTGACTGTCAATGAGCAGTTCTTC
CDR3: CASSYLTVNEQFF

size: few
V: TRBV7-9
J: TRBJ1-2
D: NA
DNA: TGTGCCAGCAGCATCCGGGGGGACTCCTATGGCTACACCTTC
CDR3: CASSIRGDSYGYTF

size: many
V: TRBV19
J: TRBJ1-5
D: NA
DNA: TGTGCCAGTAATGTTGGACAAGCAAGCAATCAGCCCCAGCATTTT
CDR3: CASNVGQASNQPQHF